The 6 T cell receptor beta chains below were found in one sample sequenced in a study of shared clonotypes between healthy human individuals. Data came from immunoSEQ multiplex PCR; TCRdb stores just in-frame clones and leaves some out. The sample shows around 2.1 million clones, about 94% of them seen only once. Sequencing used naive CD4+ T cells sorted from blood. Subset indicated: CD45RA+ positively selected. All receptors derive from a man between 18 and 35 years old in good health.

The J gene is TRBJ2-1, the V gene TRBV7-2; D perhaps matches TRBD2 (5 bases). The CDR3 totals 16 residues. Trimming took 3 bases from V and 3 from J, leaving 15 bases between them. Germline V gives CDR1 SGHTA, CDR2 FQGNSA. The DNA for the CDR3 is TGTGCCAGCAGCTTCGAGGGTAGAGGGCTCTACAATGAGCAGTTCTTC. Translating gives CASSFEGRGLYNEQFF. The full variable domain, rest sourced from reference TRBV7-2 and TRBJ2-1, is GAGVSQSPSNKVTEKGKDVELRCDPISGHTALYWYRQSLGQGLEFLIYFQGNSAPDKSGLPSDRFSAERTGGSVSTLTIQRTQQEDSAVYLCASSFEGRGLYNEQFFGPGTRLTVL.

The rearrangement joins TRBV5-1 to TRBJ2-3, with D tentatively TRBD1 (6 bases). CDR1 is SGHRS and CDR2 is YFSETQ in the germline V gene. Deletions cut 5 bases from V and 0 bases from J, with 13 bases between. This CDR3 has 15 amino acids. The CDR3 coding sequence is TGCGCCAGCAGGAAGACAGGTACTAGCACAGATACGCAGTATTTT. Its translation: CASRKTGTSTDTQYF.

The chain couples TRBV27 to TRBJ1-5; possible D gene TRBD1, 6 bases. Germline loops: CDR1 MNHEY, CDR2 SMNVEV (reference sequence). The CDR3 totals 15 residues. The V end lost 5 bases, the J end lost 3 bases, and 14 bases lay between the germline ends. As DNA, the CDR3 is TGTGCCAGCAGTCGGACAGTGAGCTCCAATCAGCCCCAGCATTTT. This translates into CASSRTVSSNQPQHF.

V gene TRBV5-1 combines with J gene TRBJ2-3; unclear D gene. The length of the CDR3 is 14 residues. Germline V lookup: CDR1 SGHRS, CDR2 YFSETQ. The V end lost 3 bases, the J end lost 0 bases, and 8 bases lay between the germline ends. The CDR3 sequence: CASSSYLSTDTQYF. In DNA, the CDR3 is TGCGCCAGCAGCTCCTATCTGAGCACAGATACGCAGTATTTT.

The chain recombines TRBV29-1 with TRBJ2-3; possible D gene TRBD1, 6 bases. CDR1 is SQVTM, CDR2 ANQGSEA, per germline. This CDR3 has 13 residues. V dropped 2 bases and J dropped 5 bases, with 11 bases sitting between them. CDR3: CSVETQGKDTQYF. The CDR3 coding sequence is TGCAGCGTTGAAACTCAGGGGAAAGATACGCAGTATTTT.

V is TRBV10-3 and J is TRBJ1-4; D gene ambiguous. Trimming stripped 3 bases from V and 5 bases from J, with 7 bases between. The CDR3 extends over 13 amino acids. Per germline, CDR1 ENHRY and CDR2 SYGVKD. DNA of the CDR3: TGTGCCATCAGTGAAAGGCCGAATGAAAAACTGTTTTTT. Protein product: CAISERPNEKLFF.